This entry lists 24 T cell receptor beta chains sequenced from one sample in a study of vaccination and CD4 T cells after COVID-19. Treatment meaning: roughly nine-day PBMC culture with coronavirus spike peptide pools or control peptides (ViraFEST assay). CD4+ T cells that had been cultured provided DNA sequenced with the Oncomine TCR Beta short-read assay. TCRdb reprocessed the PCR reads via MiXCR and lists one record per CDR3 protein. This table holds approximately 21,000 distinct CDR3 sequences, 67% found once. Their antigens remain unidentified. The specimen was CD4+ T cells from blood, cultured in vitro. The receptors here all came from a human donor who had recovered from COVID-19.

The CDR3 DNA follows: TGCAGCGTGGGGGCTCTAGACATTGGCACAGATACGCAGTATTTT. It is translated as CSVGALDIGTDTQYF. The chain has TRBV29-1 and TRBJ2-3; D perhaps matches TRBD1 (6 bases). Trimming pared 6 bases from V and 1 base from J, leaving 17 bases between. Germline loops: CDR1 SQVTM, CDR2 ANQGSEA. This CDR3 is 15 amino acids long.

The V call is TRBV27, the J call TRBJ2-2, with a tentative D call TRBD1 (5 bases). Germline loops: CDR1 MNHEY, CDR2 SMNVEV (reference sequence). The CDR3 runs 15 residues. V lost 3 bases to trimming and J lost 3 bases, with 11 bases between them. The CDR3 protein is CASSFWGRYTGELFF. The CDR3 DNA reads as TGTGCCAGCAGTTTCTGGGGCCGATACACCGGGGAGCTGTTTTTT.

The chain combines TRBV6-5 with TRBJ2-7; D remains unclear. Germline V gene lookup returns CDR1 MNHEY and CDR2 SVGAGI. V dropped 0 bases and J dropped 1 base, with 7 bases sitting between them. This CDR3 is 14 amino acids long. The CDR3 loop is CASSYSAGSYEQYF. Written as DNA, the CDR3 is TGTGCCAGCAGTTACTCGGCCGGATCCTACGAGCAGTACTTC.

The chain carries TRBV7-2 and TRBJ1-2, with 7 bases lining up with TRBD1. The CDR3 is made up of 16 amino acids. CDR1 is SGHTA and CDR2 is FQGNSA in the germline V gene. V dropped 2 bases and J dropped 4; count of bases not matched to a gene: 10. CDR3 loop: CASSLRWGRGTYGYTF. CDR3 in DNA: TGTGCCAGCAGCTTAAGGTGGGGCAGGGGGACCTATGGCTACACCTTC.

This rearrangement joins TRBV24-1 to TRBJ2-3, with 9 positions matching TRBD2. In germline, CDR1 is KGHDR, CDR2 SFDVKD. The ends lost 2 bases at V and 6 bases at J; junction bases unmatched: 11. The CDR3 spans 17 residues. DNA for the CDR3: TGTGCCACCAGTGATTACGGCGCGGGAGGGCCCTCCGATACGCAGTATTTT. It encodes CATSDYGAGGPSDTQYF.

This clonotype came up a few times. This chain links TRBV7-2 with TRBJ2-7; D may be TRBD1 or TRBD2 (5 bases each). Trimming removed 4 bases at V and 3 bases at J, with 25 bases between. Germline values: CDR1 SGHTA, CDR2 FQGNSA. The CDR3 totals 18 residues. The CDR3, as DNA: TGTGCCAGCAGCTCTCGGGGACCGGGTTCTAATCTTAACTACGAGCAGTACTTC. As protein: CASSSRGPGSNLNYEQYF.

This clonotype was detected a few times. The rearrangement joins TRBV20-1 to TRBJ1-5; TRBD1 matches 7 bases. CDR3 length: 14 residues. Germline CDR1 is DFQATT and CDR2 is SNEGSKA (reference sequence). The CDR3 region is CRYRGTVSNQPQHF. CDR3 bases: TGCAGGTACCGAGGGACAGTTAGCAATCAGCCCCAGCATTTT.

CDR3 nucleotide sequence: TGTGCCAGCGCCCGGACACTGAACACCGGGGAGCTGTTTTTT. Translating it yields CASARTLNTGELFF. The chain couples TRBV12-3 or TRBV12-4 to TRBJ2-2; D perhaps matches TRBD1 (5 bases). V was trimmed by 8 bases and J by 1 base, leaving 11 bases between them. The CDR3 is made up of 14 amino acids.

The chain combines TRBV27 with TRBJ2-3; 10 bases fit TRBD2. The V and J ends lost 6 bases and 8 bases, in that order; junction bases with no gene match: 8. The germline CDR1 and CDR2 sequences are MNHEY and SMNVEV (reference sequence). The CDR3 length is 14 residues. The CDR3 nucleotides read TGTGCCAGCAGCTTAGCGGGAGGTTCTGGTACGCAGTATTTT. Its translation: CASSLAGGSGTQYF.

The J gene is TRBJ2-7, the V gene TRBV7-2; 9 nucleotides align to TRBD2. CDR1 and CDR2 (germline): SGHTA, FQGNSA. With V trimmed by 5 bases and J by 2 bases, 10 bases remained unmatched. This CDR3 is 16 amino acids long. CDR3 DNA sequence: TGTGCCAGCAGCCCTCTGGGCGCGGGAGGGACCTACGAGCAGTACTTC. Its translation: CASSPLGAGGTYEQYF. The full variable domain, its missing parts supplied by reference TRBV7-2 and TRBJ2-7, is GAGVSQSPSNKVTEKGKDVELRCDPISGHTALYWYRQSLGQGLEFLIYFQGNSAPDKSGLPSDRFSAERTGGSVSTLTIQRTQQEDSAVYLCASSPLGAGGTYEQYFGPGTRLTVT.

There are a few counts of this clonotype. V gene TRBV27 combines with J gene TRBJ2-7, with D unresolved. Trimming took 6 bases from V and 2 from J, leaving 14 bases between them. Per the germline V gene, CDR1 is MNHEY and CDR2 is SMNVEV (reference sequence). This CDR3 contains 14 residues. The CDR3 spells CASRRTDPPYEQYF. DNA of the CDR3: TGTGCCAGCAGGCGCACGGACCCCCCCTACGAGCAGTACTTC.

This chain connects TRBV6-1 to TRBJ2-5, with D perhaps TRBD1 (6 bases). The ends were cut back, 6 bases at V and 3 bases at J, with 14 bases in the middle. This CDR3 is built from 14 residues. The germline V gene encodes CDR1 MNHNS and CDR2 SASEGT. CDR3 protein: CASRALTGKETQYF. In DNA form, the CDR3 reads TGTGCCAGCAGAGCCTTGACAGGAAAAGAGACCCAGTACTTC.

The CDR3: CSARAGGGPKNIQYF. The CDR3 nucleotides are TGCAGTGCTCGCGCGGGTGGCGGGCCCAAAAACATTCAGTACTTC. The V gene is TRBV20-1, the J gene TRBJ2-4; a possible D gene is TRBD2 (5 bases). V was pared by 5 bases and J by 2 bases, with 16 bases between. CDR1 is DFQATT, CDR2 SNEGSKA, per germline (reference sequence). This CDR3 contains 15 residues.

CDR3 region: CASSLAGEAISGNTIYF. Written as DNA, the CDR3 is TGTGCCAGCAGCTTAGCGGGGGAGGCAATCTCTGGAAACACCATATATTTT. This rearrangement joins TRBV7-6 to TRBJ1-3; D possibly corresponds to TRBD1 (5 bases). Germline assignment: CDR1 SGHVS and CDR2 FNYEAQ. V lost 0 bases and J lost 0, with 12 bases in between. This CDR3 region has 17 residues.

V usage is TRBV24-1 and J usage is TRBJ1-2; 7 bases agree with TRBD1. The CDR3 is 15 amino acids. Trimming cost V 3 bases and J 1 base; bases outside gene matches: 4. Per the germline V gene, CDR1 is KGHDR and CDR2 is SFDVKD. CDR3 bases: TGTGCCACCAGTGATACCCGGGACAGTAACTATGGCTACACCTTC. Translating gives CATSDTRDSNYGYTF.

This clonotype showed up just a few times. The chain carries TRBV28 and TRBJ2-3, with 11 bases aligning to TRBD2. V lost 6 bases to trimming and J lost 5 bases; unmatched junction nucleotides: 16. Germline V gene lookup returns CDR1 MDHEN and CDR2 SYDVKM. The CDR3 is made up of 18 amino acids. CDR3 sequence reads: CASRSTGTSGGRRDTQYF. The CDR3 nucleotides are TGTGCCAGCAGGTCGACCGGGACTAGCGGAGGGAGGCGAGATACGCAGTATTTT.

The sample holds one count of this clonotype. In DNA, the CDR3 is TGTGCCAGCAGGGGGACCCCCTCCGGGGAGCTGTTTTTT. Protein sequence: CASRGTPSGELFF. The chain has TRBV6-1 and TRBJ2-2, with D perhaps matching TRBD1 or TRBD2 (5 bases each). Germline CDR1 reads MNHNS; CDR2 reads SASEGT. Trimming shortened V by 6 bases and J by 6 bases, and 11 bases separated the two germline ends. The CDR3 length is 13 residues.

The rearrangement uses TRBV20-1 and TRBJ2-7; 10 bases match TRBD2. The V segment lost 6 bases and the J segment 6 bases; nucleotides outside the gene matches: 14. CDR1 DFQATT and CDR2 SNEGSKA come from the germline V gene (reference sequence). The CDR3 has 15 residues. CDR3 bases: TGCAGTGCCCCCCCGCCCCAAGCGGGAGGGCGCGAGCAGTACTTC. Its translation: CSAPPPQAGGREQYF.

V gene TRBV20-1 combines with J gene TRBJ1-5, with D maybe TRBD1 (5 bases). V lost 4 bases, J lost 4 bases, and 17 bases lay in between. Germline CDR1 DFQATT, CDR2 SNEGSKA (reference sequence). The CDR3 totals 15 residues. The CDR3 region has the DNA TGCAGTGCTATAAACCCGGGACGGAAAAATCAGCCCCAGCATTTT. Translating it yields CSAINPGRKNQPQHF.

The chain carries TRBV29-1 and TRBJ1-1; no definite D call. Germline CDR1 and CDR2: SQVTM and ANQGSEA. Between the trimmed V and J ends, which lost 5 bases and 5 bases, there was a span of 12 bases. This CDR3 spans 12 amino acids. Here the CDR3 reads CSVYSGSTEAFF. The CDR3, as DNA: TGCAGCGTTTATTCAGGCAGTACTGAAGCTTTCTTT.

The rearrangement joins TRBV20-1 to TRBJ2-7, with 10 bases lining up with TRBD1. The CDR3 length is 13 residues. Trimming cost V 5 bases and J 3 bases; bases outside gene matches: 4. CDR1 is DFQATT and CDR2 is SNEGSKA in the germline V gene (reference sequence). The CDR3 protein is CSAPGQGFYEQYF. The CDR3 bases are TGCAGTGCTCCGGGACAGGGGTTCTACGAGCAGTACTTC.

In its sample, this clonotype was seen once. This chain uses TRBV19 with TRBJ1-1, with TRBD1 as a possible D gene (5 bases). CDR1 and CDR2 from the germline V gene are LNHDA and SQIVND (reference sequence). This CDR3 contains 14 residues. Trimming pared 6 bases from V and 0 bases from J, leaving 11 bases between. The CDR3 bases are TGTGCCAGTAGAACCGGGACCCTGAACACTGAAGCTTTCTTT. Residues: CASRTGTLNTEAFF.

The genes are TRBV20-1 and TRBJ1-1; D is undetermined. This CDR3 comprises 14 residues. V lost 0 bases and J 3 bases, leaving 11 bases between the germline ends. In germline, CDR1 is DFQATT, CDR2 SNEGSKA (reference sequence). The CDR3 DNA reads TGCAGTGCTAGAGAAAGGTCCGGGGACACTGAAGCTTTCTTT. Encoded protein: CSARERSGDTEAFF.

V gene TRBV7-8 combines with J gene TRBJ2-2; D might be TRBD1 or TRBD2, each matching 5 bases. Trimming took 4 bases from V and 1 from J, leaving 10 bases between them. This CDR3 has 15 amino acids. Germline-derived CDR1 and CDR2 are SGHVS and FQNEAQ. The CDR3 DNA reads TGTGCCAGCAGCTCGGGACGGGGGAACACCGGGGAGCTGTTTTTT. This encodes CASSSGRGNTGELFF.